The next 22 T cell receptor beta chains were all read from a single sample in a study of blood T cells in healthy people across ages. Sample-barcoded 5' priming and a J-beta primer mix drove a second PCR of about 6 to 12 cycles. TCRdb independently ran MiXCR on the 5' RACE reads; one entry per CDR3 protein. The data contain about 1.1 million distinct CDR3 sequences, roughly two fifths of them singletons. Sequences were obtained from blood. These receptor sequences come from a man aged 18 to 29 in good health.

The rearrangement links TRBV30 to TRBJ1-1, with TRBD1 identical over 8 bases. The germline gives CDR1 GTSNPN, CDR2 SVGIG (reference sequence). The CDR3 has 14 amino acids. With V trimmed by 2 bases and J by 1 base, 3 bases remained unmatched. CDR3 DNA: TGTGCCTGGAGTTGGGGGACAGGGAACACTGAAGCTTTCTTT. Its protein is CAWSWGTGNTEAFF. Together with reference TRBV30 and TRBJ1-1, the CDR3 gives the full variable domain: SQTIHQWPATLVQPVGSPLSLECTVEGTSNPNLYWYRQAAGRGLQLLFYSVGIGQISSEVPQNLSASRPQDRQFILSSKKLLLSDSGFYLCAWSWGTGNTEAFFGQGTRLTVV.

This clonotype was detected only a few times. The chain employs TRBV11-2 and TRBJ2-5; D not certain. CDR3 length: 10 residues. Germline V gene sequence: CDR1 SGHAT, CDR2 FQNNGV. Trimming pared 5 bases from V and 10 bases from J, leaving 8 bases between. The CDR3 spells CASSQRIQYF. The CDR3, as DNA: TGTGCCAGCAGCCAAAGAATCCAGTACTTC.

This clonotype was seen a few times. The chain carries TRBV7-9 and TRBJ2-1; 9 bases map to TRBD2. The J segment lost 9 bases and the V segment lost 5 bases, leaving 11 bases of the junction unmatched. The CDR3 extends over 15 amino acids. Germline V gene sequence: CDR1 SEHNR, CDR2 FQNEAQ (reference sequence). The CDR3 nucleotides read TGTGCCAGCAGCAAAGTGGCGGGGGGGCCCCCTGAGCAGTTCTTC. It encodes CASSKVAGGPPEQFF.

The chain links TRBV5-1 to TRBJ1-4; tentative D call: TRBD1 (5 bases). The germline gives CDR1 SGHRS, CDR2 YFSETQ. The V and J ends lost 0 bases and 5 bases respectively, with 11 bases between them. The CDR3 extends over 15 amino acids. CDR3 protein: CASSLGDQTNEKLFF. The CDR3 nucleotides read TGCGCCAGCAGCTTGGGGGACCAAACCAATGAAAAACTGTTTTTT.

CDR3 sequence reads: CASSWESPTYEQYF. The CDR3 bases are TGCGCCAGCAGCTGGGAAAGTCCCACTTACGAGCAGTACTTC. The V gene is TRBV5-1, the J gene TRBJ2-7; no definite D call. Trimming shortened V by 3 bases and J by 4 bases, and 14 bases separated the two germline ends. In germline, CDR1 is SGHRS, CDR2 YFSETQ. This CDR3 is 14 amino acids long. The full variable domain, completed using reference TRBV5-1 and TRBJ2-7, is KAGVTQTPRYLIKTRGQQVTLSCSPISGHRSVSWYQQTPGQGLQFLFEYFSETQRNKGNFPGRFSGRQFSNSRSEMNVSTLELGDSALYLCASSWESPTYEQYFGPGTRLTVT.

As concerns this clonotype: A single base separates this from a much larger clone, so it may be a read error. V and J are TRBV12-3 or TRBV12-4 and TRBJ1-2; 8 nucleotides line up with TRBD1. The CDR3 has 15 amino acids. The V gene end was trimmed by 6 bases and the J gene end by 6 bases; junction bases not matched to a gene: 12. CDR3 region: CASRRGTGNTNGYTF. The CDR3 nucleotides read TGTGCCAGCAGACGTGGGACAGGCAATACGAATGGCTACACCTTC.

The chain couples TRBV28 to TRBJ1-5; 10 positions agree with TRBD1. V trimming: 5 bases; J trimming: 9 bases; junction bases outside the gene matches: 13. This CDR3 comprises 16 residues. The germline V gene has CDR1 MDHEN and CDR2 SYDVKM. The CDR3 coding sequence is TGTGCCAGCAGTGCCTGGACAGGGGGTTTTGGTCGGCCCCAGCATTTT. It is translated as CASSAWTGGFGRPQHF. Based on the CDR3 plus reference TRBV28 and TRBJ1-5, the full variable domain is DVKVTQSSRYLVKRTGEKVFLECVQDMDHENMFWYRQDPGLGLRLIYFSYDVKMKEKGDIPEGYSVSREKKERFSLILESASTNQTSMYLCASSAWTGGFGRPQHFGDGTRLSIL.

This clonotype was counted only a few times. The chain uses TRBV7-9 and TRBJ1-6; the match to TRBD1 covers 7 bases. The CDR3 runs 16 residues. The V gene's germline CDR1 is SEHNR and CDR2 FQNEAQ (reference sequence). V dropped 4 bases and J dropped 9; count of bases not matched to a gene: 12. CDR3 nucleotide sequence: TGTGCCAGCAGCTCCTCCCTGTCAGGGGGTTTTTCACCCCTCCACTTT. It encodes CASSSSLSGGFSPLHF.

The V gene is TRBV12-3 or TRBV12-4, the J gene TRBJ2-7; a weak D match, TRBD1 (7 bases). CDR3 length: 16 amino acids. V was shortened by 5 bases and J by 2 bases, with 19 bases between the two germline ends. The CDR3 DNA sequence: TGTGCCAGCAGTCTAAATCAGGGGGGCGCGCCCTACGAGCAGTACTTC. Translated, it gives CASSLNQGGAPYEQYF.

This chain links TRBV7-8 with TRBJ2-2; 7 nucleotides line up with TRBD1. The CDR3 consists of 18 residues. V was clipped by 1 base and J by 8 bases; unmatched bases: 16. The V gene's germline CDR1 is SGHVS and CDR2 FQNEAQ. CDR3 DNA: TGTGCCAGCAGCTTAGGGTCTCAAGGACAGGCGAAGTCTGGGGAGCTGTTTTTT. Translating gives CASSLGSQGQAKSGELFF.

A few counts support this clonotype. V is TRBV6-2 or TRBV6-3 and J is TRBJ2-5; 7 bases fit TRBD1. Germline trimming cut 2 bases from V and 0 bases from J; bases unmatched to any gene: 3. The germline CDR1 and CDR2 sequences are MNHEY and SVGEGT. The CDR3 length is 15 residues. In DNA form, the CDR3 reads TGTGCCAGCAGTTACGGGACAGAGTACCAAGAGACCCAGTACTTC. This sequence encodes CASSYGTEYQETQYF.

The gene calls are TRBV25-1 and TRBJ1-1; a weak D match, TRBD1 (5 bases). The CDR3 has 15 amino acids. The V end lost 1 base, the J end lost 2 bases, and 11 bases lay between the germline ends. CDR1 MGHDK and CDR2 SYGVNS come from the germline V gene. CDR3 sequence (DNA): TGTGCCAGCAGTGAATCAGGAGGGGTAAACACTGAAGCTTTCTTT. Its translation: CASSESGGVNTEAFF. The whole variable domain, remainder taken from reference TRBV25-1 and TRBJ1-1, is EADIYQTPRYLVIGTGKKITLECSQTMGHDKMYWYQQDPGMELHLIHYSYGVNSTEKGDLSSESTVSRIRTEHFPLTLESARPSHTSQYLCASSESGGVNTEAFFGQGTRLTVV.

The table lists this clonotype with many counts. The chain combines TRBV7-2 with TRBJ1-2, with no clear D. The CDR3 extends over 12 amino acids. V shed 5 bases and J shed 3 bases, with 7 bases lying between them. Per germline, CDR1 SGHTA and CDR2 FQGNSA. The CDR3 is CASSANYYGYTF. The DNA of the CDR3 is TGTGCCAGCAGCGCTAATTACTATGGCTACACCTTC.

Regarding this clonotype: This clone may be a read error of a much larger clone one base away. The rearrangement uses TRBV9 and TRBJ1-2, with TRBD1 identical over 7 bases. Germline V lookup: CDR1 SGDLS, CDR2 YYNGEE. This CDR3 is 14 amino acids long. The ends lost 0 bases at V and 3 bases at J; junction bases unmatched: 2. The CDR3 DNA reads TGTGCCAGCAGCGTAGGGGACAGCGACTATGGCTACACCTTC. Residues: CASSVGDSDYGYTF.

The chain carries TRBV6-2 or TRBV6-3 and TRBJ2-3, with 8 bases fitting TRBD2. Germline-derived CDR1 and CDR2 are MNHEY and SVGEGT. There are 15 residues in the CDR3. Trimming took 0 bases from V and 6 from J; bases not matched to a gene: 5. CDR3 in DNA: TGTGCCAGCAGTTACTCCGGGGGGGGCCCGGATACGCAGTATTTT. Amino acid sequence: CASSYSGGGPDTQYF.

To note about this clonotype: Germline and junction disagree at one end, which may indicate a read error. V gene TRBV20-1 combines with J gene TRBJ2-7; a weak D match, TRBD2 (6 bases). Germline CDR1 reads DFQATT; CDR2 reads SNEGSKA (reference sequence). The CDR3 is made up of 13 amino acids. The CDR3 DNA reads TGCAGGGCTAGCGCCACTCTATCCTACGAGCAGTACTTC. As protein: CRASATLSYEQYF.

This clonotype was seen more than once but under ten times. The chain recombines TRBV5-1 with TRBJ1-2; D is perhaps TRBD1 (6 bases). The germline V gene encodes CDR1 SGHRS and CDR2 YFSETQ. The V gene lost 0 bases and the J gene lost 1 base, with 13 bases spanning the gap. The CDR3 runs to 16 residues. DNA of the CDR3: TGCGCCAGCAGCTTGGCCCCAGGGGAGCTTAACTATGGCTACACCTTC. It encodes CASSLAPGELNYGYTF.

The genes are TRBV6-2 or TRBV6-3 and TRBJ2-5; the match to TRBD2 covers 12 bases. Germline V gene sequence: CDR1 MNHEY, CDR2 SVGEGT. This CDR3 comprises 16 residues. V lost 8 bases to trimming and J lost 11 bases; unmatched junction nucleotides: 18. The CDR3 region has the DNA TGTGCCAGCGGGTTGGGGACTAGCGGGCCGTACAATGAGCAGTACTTC. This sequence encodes CASGLGTSGPYNEQYF.

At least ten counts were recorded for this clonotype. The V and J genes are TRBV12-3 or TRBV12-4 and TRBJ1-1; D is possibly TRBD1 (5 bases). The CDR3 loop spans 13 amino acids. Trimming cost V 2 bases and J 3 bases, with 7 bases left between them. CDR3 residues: CASSLRGYTEAFF. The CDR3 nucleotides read TGTGCCAGCAGTTTAAGGGGATACACTGAAGCTTTCTTT.

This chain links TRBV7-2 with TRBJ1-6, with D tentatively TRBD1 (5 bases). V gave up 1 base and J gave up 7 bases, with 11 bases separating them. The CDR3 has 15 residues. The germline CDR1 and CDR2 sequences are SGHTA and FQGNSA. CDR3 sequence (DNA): TGTGCCAGCAGCTTAGAGTCGACAGCGAATTCACCCCTCCACTTT. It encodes CASSLESTANSPLHF.

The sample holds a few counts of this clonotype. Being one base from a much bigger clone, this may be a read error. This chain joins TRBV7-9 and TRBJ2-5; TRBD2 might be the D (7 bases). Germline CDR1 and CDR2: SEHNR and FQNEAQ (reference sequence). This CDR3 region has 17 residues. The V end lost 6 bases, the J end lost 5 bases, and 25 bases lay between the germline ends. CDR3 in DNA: TGTGCCAGCAGTGATACCTCGACTAGGGGGGGATGGGAGACCCAGTACTTC. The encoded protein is CASSDTSTRGGWETQYF.

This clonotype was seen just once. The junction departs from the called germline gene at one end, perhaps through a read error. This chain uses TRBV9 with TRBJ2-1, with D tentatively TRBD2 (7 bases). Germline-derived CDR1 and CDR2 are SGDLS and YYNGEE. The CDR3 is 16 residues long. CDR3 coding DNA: TGTGCCGGCAGCGTAGCTGGGAGGCCAGGCGGGGGCGAGCAGTTCTTC. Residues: CAGSVAGRPGGGEQFF.